Listed below are T cell receptor beta chains from one sample, sequenced in a study of regulatory T cells in long-lasting Graves disease. From the multiplex PCR reads, TCRdb called clonotypes with MiXCR, one entry per CDR3 protein. Of under 300,000 distinct CDR3 sequences listed, 20% are singletons. Source: peripheral blood mononuclear cells (PBMCs), taken at new diagnosis, from a patient treated with antithyroid drugs. The origin of the receptors is a female donor with Graves disease. CDR3s include the opening cysteine and the closing phenylalanine or tryptophan. Each record gives: clone size, J gene, V gene, D gene, CDR3 protein, CDR3 DNA. D genes are given only for firm matches. Some rows mark clone size as missing; the rest say once, few, many or name a class of expanded clone.

clone size: .; J gene: TRBJ2-3; V gene: TRBV6-2/TRBV6-3; D gene: TRBD2; CDR3 protein: CASRQRGVSTDTQYF; CDR3 DNA: TGTGCCAGCAGACAACGGGGGGTCAGCACAGATACGCAGTATTTT
clone size: .; J gene: TRBJ2-2; V gene: TRBV5-1; D gene: .; CDR3 protein: CASSQRPDTGELFF; CDR3 DNA: TGCGCCAGCAGCCAGCGTCCAGACACCGGGGAGCTGTTTTTT
clone size: .; J gene: TRBJ1-1; V gene: TRBV7-9; D gene: .; CDR3 protein: CASSPMPSAGSDTEAFF; CDR3 DNA: TGTGCCAGCAGCCCGATGCCCTCTGCAGGGTCTGACACTGAAGCTTTCTTT
clone size: many; J gene: TRBJ1-2; V gene: TRBV20-1; D gene: TRBD1; CDR3 protein: CSARTGTGDYGYTF; CDR3 DNA: TGCAGTGCTAGAACAGGGACAGGGGACTATGGCTACACCTTC
clone size: many; J gene: TRBJ1-6; V gene: TRBV5-1; D gene: .; CDR3 protein: CASSLGSGQSGSPLHF; CDR3 DNA: TGCGCCAGCAGCTTGGGTTCGGGACAAAGCGGCTCACCCCTCCACTTT
clone size: many; J gene: TRBJ2-7; V gene: TRBV6-2/TRBV6-3; D gene: TRBD1; CDR3 protein: CASSRQGFHEQYF; CDR3 DNA: TGTGCCAGCAGTAGACAGGGTTTCCACGAGCAGTACTTC
clone size: many; J gene: TRBJ1-5; V gene: TRBV15; D gene: TRBD1; CDR3 protein: CATSATGGAGQPQHF; CDR3 DNA: TGTGCCACCAGCGCCACAGGGGGCGCGGGGCAGCCCCAGCATTTT
clone size: many; J gene: TRBJ2-2; V gene: TRBV5-4; D gene: TRBD1; CDR3 protein: CASSLRQGASGELFF; CDR3 DNA: TGTGCCAGCAGCTTACGGCAGGGGGCAAGCGGGGAGCTGTTTTTT
clone size: many; J gene: TRBJ1-5; V gene: TRBV5-5; D gene: .; CDR3 protein: CASSQSGLRGNQPQHF; CDR3 DNA: TGTGCCAGCAGCCAGAGTGGACTAAGGGGCAATCAGCCCCAGCATTTT
clone size: .; J gene: TRBJ2-5; V gene: TRBV20-1; D gene: .; CDR3 protein: CSASILAGEIQYF; CDR3 DNA: TGCAGTGCTAGCATACTAGCTGGGGAGATCCAGTACTTC
clone size: many; J gene: TRBJ2-1; V gene: TRBV28; D gene: TRBD2; CDR3 protein: CASSLGRGVYNEQFF; CDR3 DNA: TGTGCCAGCAGTTTGGGTCGGGGGGTTTACAATGAGCAGTTCTTC
clone size: .; J gene: TRBJ2-5; V gene: TRBV7-2; D gene: .; CDR3 protein: CASSRRGRETQYF; CDR3 DNA: TGTGCCAGCAGCCGACGGGGGAGGGAGACCCAGTACTTC
clone size: many; J gene: TRBJ2-1; V gene: TRBV9; D gene: TRBD2; CDR3 protein: CASSVADSLAGFGEQFF; CDR3 DNA: TGTGCCAGCAGCGTAGCTGACAGCCTAGCGGGATTCGGTGAGCAGTTCTTC
clone size: .; J gene: TRBJ1-1; V gene: TRBV7-9; D gene: .; CDR3 protein: CASSATLMNTEAFF; CDR3 DNA: TGTGCCAGCAGCGCGACACTTATGAACACTGAAGCTTTCTTT
clone size: few; J gene: TRBJ2-7; V gene: TRBV6-4; D gene: .; CDR3 protein: CATPYEQYF; CDR3 DNA: TGTGCCACCCCCTACGAGCAGTACTTC